This T cell receptor beta chain is drawn from a study of cytomegalovirus exposure and HLA in healthy donors. CDR3 length equals 16 residues. Germline CDR1 SGHAT, CDR2 FQNNGV. V lost 0 bases, J lost 5 bases, and 8 bases stayed unmatched. Use of 60 Vbeta and 13 Jbeta primers characterized the PCR. Profiling relied on immunoSEQ multiplex PCR, and the TCRdb table lists in-frame clones only, not all of them. The table lists approximately 190,000 clones, 75% to 90% of them singletons. The sequence was collected from a boy younger than 10 in good health and CMV-seronegative. The rearrangement links TRBV11-2 to TRBJ2-7; 9 bases align to TRBD2. Sequencing used PBMCs. The CDR3 DNA follows: TGTGCCAGCAGCTTAGAGCCCCTAGCGGGAACCGACGAGCAGTACTTC. Translation gives CASSLEPLAGTDEQYF.